This entry is about one T cell receptor beta chain. The CDR3 covers 14 residues. The V segment lost 9 bases and the J segment 8 bases; nucleotides outside the gene matches: 12. Germline CDR1 is WSHSY and CDR2 is SAAADI. Method: immunoSEQ multiplex PCR; TCRdb's copy keeps in-frame clones and lacks some. The data contain 200,000 to 250,000 clones, approximately 88% of them singletons. This entry belongs to a study of blood T cell repertoires in COVID-19. V is TRBV10-2 and J is TRBJ2-1; 8 bases are shared with TRBD2. The sample was PBMCs or T cells enriched from blood (not recorded which). This clonotype was sampled from a woman in her 30s who had been exposed to COVID-19. The CDR3 DNA reads TGCGCCAGTTCGGGGGGGGGCAGTTCATATGAGCAGTTCTTC. It encodes CASSGGGSSYEQFF.